A selection of T cell receptor beta chains follows, all from one sample in a study of blood T cell repertoires in COVID-19. Data came from immunoSEQ multiplex PCR; TCRdb stores just in-frame clones and leaves some out. The sample includes 250,000 to 300,000 clones, approximately 82% seen only once; the top ten take under 3.5%. Sequencing was carried out using peripheral blood. These receptors came from a woman aged 18-35 years with acute or convalescent COVID-19. Each CDR3 is given with its conserved first and last residue. The D gene is left open where the match is weak. Size values are once, few and many counts, or a class for expanded clones, and some rows have none.

CDR3aa: CAWSQGLADTDTQYF
CDR3nt: TGTGCCTGGAGCCAGGGACTAGCGGACACAGATACGCAGTATTTT
abundance: -
v_gene: TRBV30
len: 15
d_gene: TRBD2
j_gene: TRBJ2-3

CDR3aa: CASSPLRAGGRTDTQYF
CDR3nt: TGTGCCAGCTCACCATTGAGAGCGGGAGGTAGGACAGATACGCAGTATTTT
abundance: -
v_gene: TRBV18
len: 17
d_gene: TRBD2
j_gene: TRBJ2-3

CDR3aa: CASSQTSSGAGDTQYF
CDR3nt: TGCGCCAGCAGCCAAACCTCCAGCGGGGCGGGGGATACGCAGTATTTT
abundance: -
v_gene: TRBV4-3
len: 16
d_gene: TRBD2
j_gene: TRBJ2-3

CDR3aa: CASSPIAGLAGKGEQFF
CDR3nt: TGCGCCAGCAGCCCCATCGCGGGACTAGCGGGAAAGGGTGAGCAGTTCTTC
abundance: -
v_gene: TRBV5-1
len: 17
d_gene: TRBD2
j_gene: TRBJ2-1

CDR3aa: CASSLIRGEQFF
CDR3nt: TGTGCCAGCAGCTTAATTCGGGGTGAGCAGTTCTTC
abundance: -
v_gene: TRBV7-9
len: 12
d_gene: -
j_gene: TRBJ2-1

CDR3aa: CSVTSSGSYEQYF
CDR3nt: TGCAGCGTGACATCTAGCGGGAGCTACGAGCAGTACTTC
abundance: once
v_gene: TRBV29-1
len: 13
d_gene: TRBD2
j_gene: TRBJ2-7

CDR3aa: CASSSNRYEQFF
CDR3nt: TGTGCCAGCAGCTCGAACAGATATGAGCAGTTCTTC
abundance: -
v_gene: TRBV7-2
len: 12
d_gene: -
j_gene: TRBJ2-1

CDR3aa: CASSLARQGLSSYEQYF
CDR3nt: TGCGCCAGCAGCTTGGCCCGGCAGGGGCTTAGCTCCTACGAGCAGTACTTC
abundance: -
v_gene: TRBV5-1
len: 17
d_gene: -
j_gene: TRBJ2-7

CDR3aa: CASSPATGANPTYGYTF
CDR3nt: TGCGCCAGCAGCCCTGCGACAGGGGCGAACCCGACGTATGGCTACACCTTC
abundance: -
v_gene: TRBV5-1
len: 17
d_gene: TRBD1
j_gene: TRBJ1-2

CDR3aa: CASIDPGSYEQYF
CDR3nt: TGTGCCAGCATCGACCCGGGTTCCTACGAGCAGTACTTC
abundance: -
v_gene: TRBV25-1
len: 13
d_gene: -
j_gene: TRBJ2-7

CDR3aa: CASSLFLSGRVPPYGYTF
CDR3nt: TGTGCCAGCAGTTTATTTCTCTCGGGGAGGGTACCACCCTATGGCTACACCTTC
abundance: -
v_gene: TRBV27
len: 18
d_gene: -
j_gene: TRBJ1-2

CDR3aa: CASSWTSGSYEQYF
CDR3nt: TGTGCCAGCAGCTGGACTAGCGGATCCTACGAGCAGTACTTC
abundance: -
v_gene: TRBV11-2
len: 14
d_gene: TRBD2
j_gene: TRBJ2-7

CDR3aa: CASSLATGDTQYF
CDR3nt: TGTGCCAGCAGCTTAGCTACGGGAGATACGCAGTATTTT
abundance: -
v_gene: TRBV7-2
len: 13
d_gene: -
j_gene: TRBJ2-3

CDR3aa: CASSYGTGRNEQFF
CDR3nt: TGTGCCAGCAGTTACGGGACAGGGAGGAATGAGCAGTTCTTC
abundance: -
v_gene: TRBV6-6
len: 14
d_gene: TRBD1
j_gene: TRBJ2-1

CDR3aa: CATSRDAVGLEVGKF
CDR3nt: TGTGCCACCAGCAGAGATGCGGTGGGACTAGAAGTGGGGAAATTT
abundance: many
v_gene: TRBV15
len: 15
d_gene: -
j_gene: TRBJ1-1

CDR3aa: CSVPSARGSYNEQFF
CDR3nt: TGCAGCGTCCCTAGCGCCCGAGGCTCCTACAATGAGCAGTTCTTC
abundance: -
v_gene: TRBV29-1
len: 15
d_gene: -
j_gene: TRBJ2-1

CDR3aa: CASSQGNAGGSYNEQFF
CDR3nt: TGTGCCAGCAGCCAAGGCAACGCGGGGGGCTCCTACAATGAGCAGTTCTTC
abundance: -
v_gene: TRBV4-2
len: 17
d_gene: TRBD2
j_gene: TRBJ2-1

CDR3aa: CASSPPGRAISYEQYF
CDR3nt: TGTGCCAGCTCACCACCAGGCAGGGCCATCTCCTACGAGCAGTACTTC
abundance: -
v_gene: TRBV18
len: 16
d_gene: -
j_gene: TRBJ2-7

CDR3aa: CASSYSSQGETQYF
CDR3nt: TGTGCCAGCAGTTACTCTTCGCAGGGAGAGACCCAGTACTTC
abundance: -
v_gene: TRBV6-2/TRBV6-3
len: 14
d_gene: -
j_gene: TRBJ2-5

CDR3aa: CASSRGTVAQETQYF
CDR3nt: TGTGCCAGCAGCCGCGGGACTGTGGCGCAAGAGACCCAGTACTTC
abundance: -
v_gene: TRBV6-1
len: 15
d_gene: -
j_gene: TRBJ2-5

CDR3aa: CSVVWAVDQPQHF
CDR3nt: TGCAGCGTTGTTTGGGCAGTTGATCAGCCCCAGCATTTT
abundance: -
v_gene: TRBV29-1
len: 13
d_gene: -
j_gene: TRBJ1-5

CDR3aa: CASSYGSAGTGLYEQYF
CDR3nt: TGTGCCAGCAGTTACGGGTCGGCCGGGACAGGGCTTTACGAGCAGTACTTC
abundance: -
v_gene: TRBV6-2/TRBV6-3
len: 17
d_gene: TRBD1
j_gene: TRBJ2-7

CDR3aa: CAGLAGHQETQYF
CDR3nt: TGTGCCGGACTAGCAGGCCACCAAGAGACCCAGTACTTC
abundance: -
v_gene: TRBV27
len: 13
d_gene: TRBD2
j_gene: TRBJ2-5

CDR3aa: CASRKQGGSTDTQYF
CDR3nt: TGTGCCAGCAGAAAACAGGGGGGGAGCACAGATACGCAGTATTTT
abundance: few
v_gene: TRBV14
len: 15
d_gene: -
j_gene: TRBJ2-3

CDR3aa: CSARTGSPTDTQYF
CDR3nt: TGCAGCGCTAGGACAGGGAGTCCCACAGATACGCAGTATTTT
abundance: few
v_gene: TRBV29-1
len: 14
d_gene: TRBD1
j_gene: TRBJ2-3

CDR3aa: CASSSTVNTEAFF
CDR3nt: TGTGCCAGCAGTTCCACGGTGAACACTGAAGCTTTCTTT
abundance: -
v_gene: TRBV6-5
len: 13
d_gene: -
j_gene: TRBJ1-1

CDR3aa: CASSGQGGDTIYF
CDR3nt: TGTGCCAGCAGCGGTCAGGGTGGAGACACCATATATTTT
abundance: -
v_gene: TRBV5-4
len: 13
d_gene: -
j_gene: TRBJ1-3

CDR3aa: CASSEAETAVYGYTF
CDR3nt: TGTGCCAGCAGTGAAGCGGAAACAGCGGTCTATGGCTACACCTTC
abundance: -
v_gene: TRBV2
len: 15
d_gene: -
j_gene: TRBJ1-2

CDR3aa: CASSQILAGGETQYF
CDR3nt: TGCGCCAGCAGCCAAATACTAGCGGGAGGGGAGACCCAGTACTTC
abundance: -
v_gene: TRBV4-3
len: 15
d_gene: TRBD2
j_gene: TRBJ2-5

CDR3aa: CASSQEGTGRGGLAPEGDTQYF
CDR3nt: TGCGCCAGCAGCCAAGAAGGGACTGGAAGAGGTGGACTAGCGCCCGAGGGAGATACGCAGTATTTT
abundance: few
v_gene: TRBV4-3
len: 22
d_gene: TRBD2
j_gene: TRBJ2-3

CDR3aa: CASIGTGDYEQYF
CDR3nt: TGCGCCAGCATTGGGACAGGGGACTACGAGCAGTACTTC
abundance: few
v_gene: TRBV10-1
len: 13
d_gene: TRBD1
j_gene: TRBJ2-7

CDR3aa: CASSSDRDGSQHF
CDR3nt: TGTGCCAGCAGTTCCGACAGGGACGGGTCCCAGCATTTT
abundance: -
v_gene: TRBV6-5
len: 13
d_gene: TRBD1
j_gene: TRBJ1-5

CDR3aa: CASSFLQGAWEKLFF
CDR3nt: TGTGCCAGCAGCTTTTTACAGGGGGCGTGGGAAAAACTGTTTTTT
abundance: -
v_gene: TRBV7-9
len: 15
d_gene: TRBD1
j_gene: TRBJ1-4

CDR3aa: CASSGRQGLNTEAFF
CDR3nt: TGCGCCAGCAGCGGCCGACAGGGGTTGAACACTGAAGCTTTCTTT
abundance: -
v_gene: TRBV5-1
len: 15
d_gene: TRBD1
j_gene: TRBJ1-1

CDR3aa: CASPTAGDNLASTDTQYF
CDR3nt: TGTGCCAGCCCGACAGCGGGAGACAATTTAGCTAGCACAGATACGCAGTATTTT
abundance: once
v_gene: TRBV2
len: 18
d_gene: TRBD2
j_gene: TRBJ2-3

CDR3aa: CASSQELLTYEQYF
CDR3nt: TGCGCCAGCAGCCAAGAACTTCTGACCTACGAGCAGTACTTC
abundance: -
v_gene: TRBV4-3
len: 14
d_gene: -
j_gene: TRBJ2-7

CDR3aa: CASSQDNGRGRADTQYF
CDR3nt: TGCGCCAGCAGCCAAGATAACGGTAGGGGGCGTGCAGATACGCAGTATTTT
abundance: -
v_gene: TRBV4-3
len: 17
d_gene: TRBD1
j_gene: TRBJ2-3

CDR3aa: CASSVEGGNSPLHF
CDR3nt: TGTGCCAGCAGCGTAGAAGGGGGAAATTCACCCCTCCACTTT
abundance: -
v_gene: TRBV9
len: 14
d_gene: -
j_gene: TRBJ1-6

CDR3aa: CASSKGQTQETQYF
CDR3nt: TGCGCCAGCAGCAAGGGACAGACTCAAGAGACCCAGTACTTC
abundance: -
v_gene: TRBV10-1
len: 14
d_gene: TRBD1
j_gene: TRBJ2-5

CDR3aa: CASSLVGGSGANVLTF
CDR3nt: TGTGCCAGCAGCTTGGTAGGGGGCTCTGGGGCCAACGTCCTGACTTTC
abundance: -
v_gene: TRBV5-5
len: 16
d_gene: -
j_gene: TRBJ2-6

CDR3aa: CASSSGQTPVF
CDR3nt: TGTGCCAGCAGTTCCGGACAGACGCCTGTGTTC
abundance: -
v_gene: TRBV27
len: 11
d_gene: -
j_gene: TRBJ1-2

CDR3aa: CASSLGGSGMKVLFF
CDR3nt: TGTGCCAGCAGCCTGGGGGGGTCGGGAATGAAAGTACTGTTTTTT
abundance: -
v_gene: TRBV27
len: 15
d_gene: -
j_gene: TRBJ1-4

CDR3aa: CATSRHSLQPDTQYF
CDR3nt: TGTGCCACCAGCAGACACTCCCTCCAACCAGATACGCAGTATTTT
abundance: -
v_gene: TRBV15
len: 15
d_gene: -
j_gene: TRBJ2-3

CDR3aa: CASSQVPGAITDTQYF
CDR3nt: TGTGCCAGCAGCCAAGTGCCAGGGGCTATCACAGATACGCAGTATTTT
abundance: -
v_gene: TRBV4-2
len: 16
d_gene: -
j_gene: TRBJ2-3

CDR3aa: CASSPAGLGLNYGYTF
CDR3nt: TGTGCCAGCTCACCGGCGGGACTGGGGCTCAACTATGGCTACACCTTC
abundance: -
v_gene: TRBV18
len: 16
d_gene: -
j_gene: TRBJ1-2

CDR3aa: CASSLGEGLGYTF
CDR3nt: TGTGCCAGCAGCTTAGGTGAGGGCCTAGGCTACACCTTC
abundance: -
v_gene: TRBV13
len: 13
d_gene: -
j_gene: TRBJ1-2

CDR3aa: CASSFVWGDEQFF
CDR3nt: TGTGCCAGCAGTTTCGTGTGGGGCGATGAGCAGTTCTTC
abundance: once
v_gene: TRBV27
len: 13
d_gene: -
j_gene: TRBJ2-1

CDR3aa: CASSSPGQGINEQFF
CDR3nt: TGTGCCAGCAGCTCCCCAGGACAGGGGATCAATGAGCAGTTCTTC
abundance: -
v_gene: TRBV5-6
len: 15
d_gene: TRBD1
j_gene: TRBJ2-1

CDR3aa: CASSPGPLVAGAGSYNEQFF
CDR3nt: TGTGCCAGCAGTCCGGGCCCGTTGGTAGCGGGAGCGGGGTCCTACAATGAGCAGTTCTTC
abundance: -
v_gene: TRBV6-6
len: 20
d_gene: TRBD2
j_gene: TRBJ2-1

CDR3aa: CASSLRDNSPLHF
CDR3nt: TGCGCCAGCAGTCTTCGGGATAATTCACCCCTCCACTTT
abundance: -
v_gene: TRBV23-1
len: 13
d_gene: -
j_gene: TRBJ1-6

CDR3aa: CASAIDRQYEAFF
CDR3nt: TGTGCCAGTGCAATTGACAGGCAATACGAAGCTTTCTTT
abundance: -
v_gene: TRBV19
len: 13
d_gene: -
j_gene: TRBJ1-1

CDR3aa: CASSPGGTSGNTIYF
CDR3nt: TGTGCCAGCAGCCCAGGGGGCACCTCTGGAAACACCATATATTTT
abundance: -
v_gene: TRBV7-2
len: 15
d_gene: TRBD1
j_gene: TRBJ1-3